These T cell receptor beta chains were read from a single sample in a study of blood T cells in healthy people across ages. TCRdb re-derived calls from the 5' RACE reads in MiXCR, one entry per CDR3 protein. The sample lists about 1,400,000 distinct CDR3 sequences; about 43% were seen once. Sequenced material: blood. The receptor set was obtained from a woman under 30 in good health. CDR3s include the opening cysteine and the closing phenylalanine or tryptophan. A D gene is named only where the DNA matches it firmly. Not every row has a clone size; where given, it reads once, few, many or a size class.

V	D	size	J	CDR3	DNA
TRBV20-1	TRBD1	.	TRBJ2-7	CSARGQGAGYEQYF	TGCAGTGCTAGAGGACAGGGGGCAGGCTACGAGCAGTACTTC
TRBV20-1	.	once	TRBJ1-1	CSAMGGIFSAFF	TGCAGTGCTATGGGTGGTATATTCTCAGCTTTCTTT
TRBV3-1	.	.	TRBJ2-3	CASSQVLPSQGSDTQYF	TGTGCCAGCAGCCAAGTGCTACCATCCCAGGGGTCGGATACGCAGTATTTT
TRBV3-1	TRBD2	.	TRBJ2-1	CASSQGESSGSEQFF	TGTGCCAGCAGCCAAGGCGAATCTAGCGGCAGTGAGCAGTTCTTC
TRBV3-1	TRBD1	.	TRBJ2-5	CASSLRTGGVETQYF	TGTGCCAGCAGCCTCCGGACAGGGGGCGTAGAGACCCAGTACTTC
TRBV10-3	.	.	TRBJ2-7	CAIGEGEGDWYYEQYF	TGTGCCATCGGGGAGGGGGAGGGGGACTGGTACTACGAGCAGTACTTC
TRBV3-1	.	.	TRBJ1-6	CASSQVRAGNSPLHF	TGTGCCAGCAGCCAAGTAAGAGCCGGTAATTCACCCCTCCACTTT
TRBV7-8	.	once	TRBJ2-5	CASSLGISGYQETQYF	TGTGCCAGCAGCTTAGGGATCAGCGGGTACCAAGAGACCCAGTACTTC
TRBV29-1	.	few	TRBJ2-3	CSGRPTSTDTQYF	TGCAGCGGACGGCCTACTAGCACAGATACGCAGTATTTT
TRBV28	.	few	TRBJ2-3	CASSGAGSSTDTQYF	TGTGCCAGCAGTGGGGCGGGGTCTAGCACAGATACGCAGTATTTT
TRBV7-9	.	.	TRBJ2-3	CASSLGTDSTDTQYF	TGTGCCAGCAGCCTAGGGACGGATAGCACAGATACGCAGTATTTT
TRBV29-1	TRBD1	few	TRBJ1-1	CSARTGGAAEAFF	TGCAGCGCCCGGACAGGGGGCGCCGCTGAAGCTTTCTTT
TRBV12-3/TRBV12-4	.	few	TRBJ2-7	CASGGGSEQYF	TGTGCCAGCGGAGGGGGTAGCGAGCAGTACTTC
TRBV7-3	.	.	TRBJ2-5	CASSPRTGAGRETQYF	TGTGCCAGCAGCCCTCGGACGGGGGCCGGTCGAGAGACCCAGTACTTC